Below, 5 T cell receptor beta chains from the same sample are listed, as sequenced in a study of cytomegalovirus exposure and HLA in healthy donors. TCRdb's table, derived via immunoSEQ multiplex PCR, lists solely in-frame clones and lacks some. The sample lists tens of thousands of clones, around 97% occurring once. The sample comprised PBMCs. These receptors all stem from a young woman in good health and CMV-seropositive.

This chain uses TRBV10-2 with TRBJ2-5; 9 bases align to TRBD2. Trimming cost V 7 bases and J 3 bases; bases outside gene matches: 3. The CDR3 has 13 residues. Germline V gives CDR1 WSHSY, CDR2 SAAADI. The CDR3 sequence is CASNLAGEETQYF. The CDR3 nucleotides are TGCGCCAGCAATTTAGCGGGAGAAGAGACCCAGTACTTC.

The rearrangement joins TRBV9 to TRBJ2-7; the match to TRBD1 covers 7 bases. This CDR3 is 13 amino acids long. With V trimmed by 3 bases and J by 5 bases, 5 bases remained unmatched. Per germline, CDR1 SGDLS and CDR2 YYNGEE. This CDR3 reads CASSAGGWNEQYF. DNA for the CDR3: TGTGCCAGCAGCGCAGGGGGATGGAACGAGCAGTACTTC.

CDR3 sequence reads: CAISELGGTEAFF. In nucleotides, the CDR3 is TGTGCCATCAGTGAGCTAGGGGGCACTGAAGCTTTCTTT. The chain carries TRBV10-3 and TRBJ1-1, with D possibly being TRBD1 (6 bases). Per germline, CDR1 ENHRY and CDR2 SYGVKD. The V end was cut by 2 bases, the J end by 4 bases, with 8 bases between. The CDR3 runs to 13 residues.

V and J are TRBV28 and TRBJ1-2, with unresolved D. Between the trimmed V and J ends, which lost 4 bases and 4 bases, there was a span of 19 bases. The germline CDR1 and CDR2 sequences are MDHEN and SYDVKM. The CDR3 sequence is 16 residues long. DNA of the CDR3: TGTGCCAGCAGTTCACCGGACCCCGCCCGGGGCTATGGCTACACCTTC. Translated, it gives CASSSPDPARGYGYTF.

The CDR3 protein is CASTTSPGQVDYNEQFF. The CDR3, as DNA: TGTGCCAGCACTACCTCGCCGGGACAGGTTGACTACAATGAGCAGTTCTTC. J is TRBJ2-1 and V is TRBV7-9; TRBD1 aligns across 8 bases. The CDR3 has 17 amino acids. Losses at the gene ends were 7 bases for V and 3 bases for J; bases not matched to a gene: 14. Germline V gene sequence: CDR1 SEHNR, CDR2 FQNEAQ (reference sequence).